This T cell receptor beta chain was obtained from a study of human T cells and chemical hapten exposure. Findings and limits, study-wide: Counts of TCRs above 1 in 1000 frequency stayed unchanged with DPC sensitization.

A remark on this clonotype: Its antigen is still unknown.

TCRdb re-called the RACE reads through MiXCR, storing one row per CDR3 protein. Among about 250,000 distinct CDR3 sequences, approximately 7.5% were seen once, and the ten largest hold approximately 1.2%. Noted time point: pre-sensitization, week 0. Treatment defined: therapeutic diphenylcyclopropenone sensitization with weekly scalp DPC. The sequence came from a man between 18 and 35 years old with alopecia areata. Some clones in this sample may be carry-over from other donors' samples. The sample in question was whole blood, obtained in connection with sensitization to the hapten diphenylcyclopropenone (DPC).

The CDR3 loop reads CSAPEQSEAFF. In DNA, the CDR3 is TGCAGTGCGCCAGAACAGTCTGAAGCTTTCTTT. The gene calls are TRBV20-1 and TRBJ1-1, with D hard to call. The CDR3 runs to 11 residues. Per the germline V gene, CDR1 is DFQATT and CDR2 is SNEGSKA (reference sequence). Trimming cost V 6 bases and J 6 bases, with 11 bases left between them.